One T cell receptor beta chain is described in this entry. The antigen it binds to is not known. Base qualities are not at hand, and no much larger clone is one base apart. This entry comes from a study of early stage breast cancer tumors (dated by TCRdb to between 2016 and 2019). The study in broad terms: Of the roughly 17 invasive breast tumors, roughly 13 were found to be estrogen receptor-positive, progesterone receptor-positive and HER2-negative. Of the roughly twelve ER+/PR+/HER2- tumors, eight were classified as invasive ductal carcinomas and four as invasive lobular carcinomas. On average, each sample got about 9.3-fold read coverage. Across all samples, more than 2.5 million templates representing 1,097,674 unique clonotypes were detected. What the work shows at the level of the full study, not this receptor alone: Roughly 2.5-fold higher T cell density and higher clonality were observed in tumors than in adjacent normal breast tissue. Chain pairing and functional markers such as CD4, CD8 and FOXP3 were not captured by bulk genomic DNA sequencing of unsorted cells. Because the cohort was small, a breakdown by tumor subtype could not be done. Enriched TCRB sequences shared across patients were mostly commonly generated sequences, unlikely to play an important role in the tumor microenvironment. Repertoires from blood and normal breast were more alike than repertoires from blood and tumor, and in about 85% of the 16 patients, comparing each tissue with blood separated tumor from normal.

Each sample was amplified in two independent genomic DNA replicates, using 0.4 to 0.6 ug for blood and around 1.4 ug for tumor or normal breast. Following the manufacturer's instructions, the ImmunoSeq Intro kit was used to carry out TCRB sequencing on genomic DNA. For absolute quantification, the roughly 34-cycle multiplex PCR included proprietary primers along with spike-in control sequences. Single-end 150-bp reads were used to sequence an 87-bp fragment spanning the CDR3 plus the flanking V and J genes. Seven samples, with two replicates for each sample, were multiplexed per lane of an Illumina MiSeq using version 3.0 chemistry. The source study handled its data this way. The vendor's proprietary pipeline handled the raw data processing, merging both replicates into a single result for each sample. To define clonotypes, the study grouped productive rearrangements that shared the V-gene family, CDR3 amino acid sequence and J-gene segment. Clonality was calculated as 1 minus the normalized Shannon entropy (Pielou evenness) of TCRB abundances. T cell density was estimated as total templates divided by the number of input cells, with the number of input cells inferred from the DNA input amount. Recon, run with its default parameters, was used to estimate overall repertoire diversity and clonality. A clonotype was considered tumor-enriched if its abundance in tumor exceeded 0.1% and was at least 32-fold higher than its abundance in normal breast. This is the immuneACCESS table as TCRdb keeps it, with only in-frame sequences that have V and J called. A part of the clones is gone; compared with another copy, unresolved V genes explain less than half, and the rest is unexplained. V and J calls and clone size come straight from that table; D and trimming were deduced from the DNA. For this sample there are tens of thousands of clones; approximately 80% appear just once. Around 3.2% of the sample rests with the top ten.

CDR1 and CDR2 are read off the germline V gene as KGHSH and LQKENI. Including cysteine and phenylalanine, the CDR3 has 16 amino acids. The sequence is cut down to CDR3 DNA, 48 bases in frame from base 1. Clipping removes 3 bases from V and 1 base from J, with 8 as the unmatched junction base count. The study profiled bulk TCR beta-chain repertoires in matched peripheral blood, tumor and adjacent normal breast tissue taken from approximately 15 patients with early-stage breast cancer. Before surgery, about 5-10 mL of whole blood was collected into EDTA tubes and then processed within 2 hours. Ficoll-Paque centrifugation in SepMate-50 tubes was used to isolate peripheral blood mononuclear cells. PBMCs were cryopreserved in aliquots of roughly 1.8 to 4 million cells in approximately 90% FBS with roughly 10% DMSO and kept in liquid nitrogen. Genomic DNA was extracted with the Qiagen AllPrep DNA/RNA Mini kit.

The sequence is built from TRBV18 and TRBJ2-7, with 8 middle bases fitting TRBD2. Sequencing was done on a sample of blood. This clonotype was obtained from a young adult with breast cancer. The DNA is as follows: TGTGCCAGCTCACCGGGGTTAGCGGGGCCTTCCTACGAGCAGTACTTC. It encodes CASSPGLAGPSYEQYF.